The rows below give T cell receptor beta chains drawn from one sample of a study of cytomegalovirus exposure and HLA in healthy donors. TCRdb's copy holds only in-frame clones and misses some; the assay was immunoSEQ multiplex PCR. The table includes around 140,000 clones, about 79% detected once. Sequenced sample: PBMCs. The receptors were sampled from a female donor in good health and CMV-seropositive. CDR3s include the opening cysteine and the closing phenylalanine or tryptophan. The D gene is left open where the match is weak. Where a row states a size, it is once, few, many or the class of an expanded clone; other rows omit it.

>TRBV5-1|TRBJ2-1|NA|TRBD1
TGCGCCAGCAGCTTGTACGGGACAGGGGGCTTGAATGAGCAGTTCTTC
CASSLYGTGGLNEQFF
>TRBV28|TRBJ2-3|NA|TRBD2
TGTGCCAGCACCACTAGCGGGTTGACAGATACGCAGTATTTT
CASTTSGLTDTQYF
>TRBV5-8|TRBJ1-2|NA|TRBD1
TGTGCCAGCAGCTTAGGCAGGGGGAATCAAGGAGGCTACACCTTC
CASSLGRGNQGGYTF
>TRBV30|TRBJ2-5|NA|TRBD2
TGTGCCTGGAGACTAGCGGGAGCAGAGACCCAGTACTTC
CAWRLAGAETQYF
>TRBV10-1|TRBJ2-3|NA|NA
TGCGCCAGCAGTGAGTCTAGCAAGCGAGATACGCAGTATTTT
CASSESSKRDTQYF
>TRBV9|TRBJ2-7|NA|NA
TGTGCCAGCAGCGTAGGATTAAGGGAGGCCGAGCAGTACTTC
CASSVGLREAEQYF
>TRBV5-5|TRBJ2-7|NA|NA
TGTGCCAGCAGCGCCGGCCGAGTCGGGTCCTACGAGCAGTACTTC
CASSAGRVGSYEQYF
>TRBV27|TRBJ2-1|NA|NA
TGTGCCAGCAGTTTAGCCGCCAGCTCCTACAATGAGCAGTTCTTC
CASSLAASSYNEQFF
>TRBV5-1|TRBJ2-7|once|TRBD1
TGCGCCAGCAGCCATCTCACGTTGGGCGGACAGGTCCCCTACGAGCAGTACTTC
CASSHLTLGGQVPYEQYF
>TRBV14|TRBJ2-7|NA|TRBD1
TGTGCCAGCAGCCAAGGGAACAGGGGCTCCTACGAGCAGTACTTC
CASSQGNRGSYEQYF
>TRBV7-9|TRBJ1-1|NA|NA
TGTGCCAGCAGCTTCGCCCAAACAGGGCGTACTGAAGCTTTCTTT
CASSFAQTGRTEAFF
>TRBV28|TRBJ1-1|NA|NA
TGTGCCAGCTCCAAGAACACTGAAGCTTTCTTT
CASSKNTEAFF
>TRBV9|TRBJ2-7|NA|NA
TGTGCCAGCAGCGTAGGACACGGGAGTGATGCCGAGCAGTACTTC
CASSVGHGSDAEQYF
>TRBV28|TRBJ2-2|NA|TRBD2
TGTGCCAGCAGCCCTCCGGGGCGGGAGGTCACCGGGGAGCTGTTTTTT
CASSPPGREVTGELFF
>TRBV19|TRBJ2-5|NA|NA
TGTGCCAGTACGGGCGCAGGGTCTCGAGAGACCCAGTACTTC
CASTGAGSRETQYF
>TRBV19|TRBJ2-6|NA|TRBD2
TGTGCCAGTAGCCCGGGGGGGTCTGGGGCCAACGTCCTGACTTTC
CASSPGGSGANVLTF
>TRBV4-1|TRBJ2-7|NA|TRBD2
TGCGCCAGCAGCCAAGATCAGGGAGGGGCCGAGCAGTACTTC
CASSQDQGGAEQYF
>TRBV6-1|TRBJ2-7|NA|NA
TGTGCCAGCACGACCGGGGATCAAGGCCCATACGAGCAGTACTTC
CASTTGDQGPYEQYF
>TRBV28|TRBJ2-6|NA|NA
TGTGCCAGCAGCCCTCGACAGGCCTCTGGGGCCAACGTCCTGACTTTC
CASSPRQASGANVLTF
>TRBV2|TRBJ2-1|NA|TRBD2
TGTGCCAGCAGTGGAGGGACTAGTAAATTCAATGAGCAGTTCTTC
CASSGGTSKFNEQFF
>TRBV6-1|TRBJ2-1|NA|NA
TGTGCCAGCAGTGGTAGCGGTCTCTACAATGAGCAGTTCTTC
CASSGSGLYNEQFF
>TRBV10-2|TRBJ1-2|NA|TRBD1
TGCGCCAGCAGTGAGCTACAGGGGGTCGGCTTGGGCTACACCTTC
CASSELQGVGLGYTF
>TRBV6-6|TRBJ2-7|NA|TRBD2
TGTGCCAGCAGTCCCCGGGGGGCCAGCGGGAGTTACGAGCAGTACTTC
CASSPRGASGSYEQYF
>TRBV5-1|TRBJ2-7|few|NA
TGCGCCAGCAGCTTGGCCATTAGTGACGAGCAGTACTTC
CASSLAISDEQYF
>TRBV7-8|TRBJ2-2|NA|TRBD1
TGTGCCAGCAGACAACAGGGGGTCCAGACCGGGGAGCTGTTTTTT
CASRQQGVQTGELFF
>TRBV19|TRBJ1-5|NA|NA
TGTGCCAGTAGTATGTCCGTTCAGCCCCAGCATTTT
CASSMSVQPQHF
>TRBV4-1|TRBJ2-7|once|NA
TGCGCCAGCAGCCAAGAACCCAGGAGGGAGCAGTACTTC
CASSQEPRREQYF
>TRBV4-1|TRBJ2-1|few|TRBD2
TGCGCCAGCAGCCAAGATTGGGGGGGTTACAATGAGCAGTTCTTC
CASSQDWGGYNEQFF
>TRBV10-1|TRBJ2-7|NA|NA
TGCGCCAGCAGTAGGGGGAGGGCCACCGAGCAGTACTTC
CASSRGRATEQYF
>TRBV5-6|TRBJ2-1|NA|TRBD2
TGTGCCAGCAGCTTGGAACGCGCTAGCGGGAGCGCGTCCTACAATGAGCAGTTCTTC
CASSLERASGSASYNEQFF
>TRBV30|TRBJ1-1|few|TRBD1
TGTGCCTGGAGTGTCAGGGGGCAAATAAGCACTGAAGCTTTCTTT
CAWSVRGQISTEAFF
>TRBV18|TRBJ2-1|NA|TRBD2
TGTGCCAGCTCACCACCCGGACTAGCTGGACATGAGCAGTTCTTC
CASSPPGLAGHEQFF
>TRBV28|TRBJ1-4|NA|NA
TGTGCCAGCAGTTTAACAGGGTCTAATGAAAAACTGTTTTTT
CASSLTGSNEKLFF
>TRBV9|TRBJ1-1|once|NA
TGTGCCAGCAGCGCTACTTTGACTCGCACTGAAGCTTTCTTT
CASSATLTRTEAFF
>TRBV5-4|TRBJ2-5|NA|NA
TGTGCCAGCTCCGCGGACAGCCTCCAAGAGACCCAGTACTTC
CASSADSLQETQYF
>TRBV18|TRBJ1-5|NA|TRBD1
TGTGCCAGCTCACTGGGACAGGGGGACGATCAGCCCCAGCATTTT
CASSLGQGDDQPQHF
>TRBV9|TRBJ2-7|few|TRBD2
TGTGCCAGCAGCCCCCCGGGTAGCGGGGGGGCCTACGAGCAGTACTTC
CASSPPGSGGAYEQYF
>TRBV14|TRBJ2-7|few|TRBD2
TGTGCCAGCAGCCAAGTTCCCGGGGGGGAGCAGTACTTC
CASSQVPGGEQYF
>TRBV18|TRBJ1-1|NA|NA
TGTGCCAGCTCACTAAACAGGGTTCGGGGAACTGAAGCTTTCTTT
CASSLNRVRGTEAFF
>TRBV18|TRBJ2-7|NA|TRBD1
TGTGCCAGCTCACCACGGGCGGACAGGGCCAACTACGAGCAGTACTTC
CASSPRADRANYEQYF
>TRBV11-2|TRBJ1-1|NA|TRBD1
TGTGCCAGCAGCCGTCCCGGGACAGGGGATGGAGCTTTCTTT
CASSRPGTGDGAFF
>TRBV19|TRBJ2-2|once|NA
TGTGCCAGTAGCCCCAGGGACACCGGGGAGCTGTTTTTT
CASSPRDTGELFF
>TRBV18|TRBJ1-2|NA|NA
TGTGCCAGCTCTCAACAGGATAAGTATGGCTACACCTTC
CASSQQDKYGYTF
>TRBV5-6|TRBJ2-1|NA|NA
TGTGCCAGCAGCGTAGTTAGGGGGGGGGCGTCGAATGAGCAGTTCTTC
CASSVVRGGASNEQFF
>TRBV7-2|TRBJ2-3|NA|NA
TGTGCCAGCAGCTTAAGGGGCGAGCGATCGATCACAGATACGCAGTATTTT
CASSLRGERSITDTQYF
>TRBV7-2|TRBJ1-2|NA|TRBD1
TGTGCCAGCAGCTTAGTTAGGACAGGGTTCGGCTACACCTTC
CASSLVRTGFGYTF
>TRBV7-2|TRBJ2-1|NA|TRBD2
TGTGCCAGCAGCTTCGACGGGGGGATTGAGCAGTTCTTC
CASSFDGGIEQFF
>TRBV4-1|TRBJ2-7|NA|NA
TGCGCCAGCAGCCAAGATGGGGGAGGCTCCTACGAGCAGTACTTC
CASSQDGGGSYEQYF
>TRBV19|TRBJ1-5|NA|TRBD1
TGTGCCAGTAGCCTGTTGGAGGACAGGGTGCATCAGCCCCAGCATTTT
CASSLLEDRVHQPQHF
>TRBV2|TRBJ2-1|once|NA
TGTGCCAGCAGTGCGGACAGCTTCTACAATGAGCAGTTCTTC
CASSADSFYNEQFF